These 18 T cell receptor beta chains share one sample of origin, sequenced in a study of tumor-infiltrating lymphocytes in localized non-small cell lung cancer. Here immunoSEQ multiplex PCR was the method, and the copy in TCRdb shows in-frame clones only, minus some. The sample lists 9,000 to 15,000 clones, around 64% seen once, with about 10% in the top ten. Sequencing input: uninvolved lung tissue not adjacent to the tumor. These receptors were collected from a human donor with non-small cell lung cancer.

V and J are TRBV7-6 and TRBJ2-7; D might be TRBD1 (5 bases). CDR3 length equals 12 residues. Trimming cost V 4 bases and J 5 bases, with 9 bases left between them. Germline assignment: CDR1 SGHVS and CDR2 FNYEAQ. CDR3 nucleotides: TGTGCCAGCAGCTGGAAAGGGGACGAGCAGTACTTC. It specifies CASSWKGDEQYF.

The chain couples TRBV7-2 to TRBJ2-3; TRBD2 matches at 10 bases. The ends lost 3 bases at V and 6 bases at J; junction bases unmatched: 12. CDR1 SGHTA and CDR2 FQGNSA come from the germline V gene. The CDR3 covers 17 residues. The CDR3 sequence is CASSFSGRLSTVDTQYF. CDR3 nucleotide sequence: TGTGCCAGCAGCTTTAGCGGGAGGCTTTCCACTGTTGATACGCAGTATTTT.

This clone appeared a few times. This sequence joins TRBV11-2 and TRBJ2-7, with D perhaps TRBD2 (6 bases). V dropped 1 base and J dropped 2 bases, with 9 bases sitting between them. The CDR3 consists of 14 residues. In germline, CDR1 is SGHAT, CDR2 FQNNGV. The CDR3 is CASSLAGVAYEQYF. CDR3 coding DNA: TGTGCCAGCAGCTTAGCGGGGGTTGCCTACGAGCAGTACTTC.

The chain carries TRBV4-3 and TRBJ1-4, with unresolved D. Trimming took off 1 base at V and 3 bases at J, with 9 bases between the two ends. Germline V lookup: CDR1 LGHNA, CDR2 YSLEER. CDR3 length: 15 amino acids. The CDR3 reads CASSQGTNSNEKLFF. CDR3 sequence (DNA): TGCGCCAGCAGCCAAGGGACCAACTCTAATGAAAAACTGTTTTTT.

The chain uses TRBV2 and TRBJ1-4; 9 positions agree with TRBD1. There are 14 residues in the CDR3. Germline lookup yields CDR1 SNHLY and CDR2 FYNNEI. J gave up 8 bases and V 6 bases, and 7 bases lay outside the gene matches. CDR3 nucleotides: TGTGCCAGCAGAAGGACAGGGGCTGGGGAAAAACTGTTTTTT. Amino acids: CASRRTGAGEKLFF.

The chain uses TRBV5-1 and TRBJ2-1; tentatively, D is TRBD1 or TRBD2 (5 bases each). Trimming left V 3 bases short and J 0 bases short, with 13 bases between. Looked up from germline, CDR1 is SGHRS and CDR2 is YFSETQ. This CDR3 region has 16 residues. CDR3 amino acids: CASSSDEGSSYNEQFF. CDR3 bases: TGCGCCAGCAGCTCTGACGAGGGGAGCTCCTACAATGAGCAGTTCTTC.

The genes are TRBV7-9 and TRBJ2-3, with 12 bases identical to TRBD2. CDR1 is SEHNR, CDR2 FQNEAQ, per germline (reference sequence). V lost 5 bases to trimming and J lost 3 bases; unmatched junction nucleotides: 12. CDR3 length: 18 residues. The DNA for the CDR3 is TGTGCCAGCAGCGCGACTAGCGGGAGCATTATGAGGACAGATACGCAGTATTTT. This sequence encodes CASSATSGSIMRTDTQYF.

V usage is TRBV6-6 and J usage is TRBJ2-7; TRBD1 matches 8 bases. Germline V gives CDR1 MNHNY, CDR2 SVGAGI (reference sequence). V dropped 2 bases and J dropped 0; count of bases not matched to a gene: 0. The CDR3 runs 14 residues. CDR3 nucleotides: TGTGCCAGCAGTTACACAGGGGGCTCCTACGAGCAGTACTTC. Its translation: CASSYTGGSYEQYF.

The V call is TRBV7-8, the J call TRBJ1-1; D is unclear. Germline V gives CDR1 SGHVS, CDR2 FQNEAQ. Trimming took 0 bases from V and 1 from J, leaving 6 bases between them. The CDR3 length is 14 residues. CDR3 protein: CASSLAKGNTEAFF. The CDR3 coding sequence is TGTGCCAGCAGCTTAGCAAAAGGGAACACTGAAGCTTTCTTT.

The chain is built from TRBV7-9 and TRBJ1-4; weak D call: TRBD1 (5 bases). CDR1 is SEHNR and CDR2 is FQNEAQ in the germline V gene (reference sequence). CDR3 length: 15 residues. V was clipped by 3 bases and J by 8 bases, with 16 bases between them. CDR3 coding DNA: TGTGCCAGCAGCTTTGTTTCGGGGGTCAGGGAAAAACTGTTTTTT. Translating it yields CASSFVSGVREKLFF. Combining the CDR3 with reference TRBV7-9 and TRBJ1-4 gives the whole variable domain DTGVSQNPRHKITKRGQNVTFRCDPISEHNRLYWYRQTLGQGPEFLTYFQNEAQLEKSRLLSDRFSAERPKGSFSTLEIQRTEQGDSAMYLCASSFVSGVREKLFFGSGTQLSVL.

The chain uses TRBV5-8 and TRBJ1-2; D unresolved. Trimming left V 0 bases short and J 5 bases short, with 8 bases between. This CDR3 region has 13 residues. Germline CDR1 SGHTS, CDR2 YDEGEE. DNA of the CDR3: TGTGCCAGCAGCTTGGGCCCAAGGTATGGCTACACCTTC. Protein sequence: CASSLGPRYGYTF.

The CDR3: CASSYQGQGSEQFF. The CDR3 DNA reads TGCGCCAGCAGCTACCAAGGACAGGGTAGCGAGCAGTTCTTC. The gene calls are TRBV5-1 and TRBJ2-1; TRBD1 matches 8 bases. Germline-derived CDR1 and CDR2 are SGHRS and YFSETQ. CDR3 length equals 14 residues. After removal of 3 bases from V and 10 bases from J, the junction contained 9 bases not matched to a gene. Combining the CDR3 with reference TRBV5-1 and TRBJ2-1 gives the whole variable domain KAGVTQTPRYLIKTRGQQVTLSCSPISGHRSVSWYQQTPGQGLQFLFEYFSETQRNKGNFPGRFSGRQFSNSRSEMNVSTLELGDSALYLCASSYQGQGSEQFFGPGTRLTVL.

Relative to its sample, this clone is medium-sized. The chain employs TRBV30 and TRBJ1-4, with D tentatively TRBD1 (5 bases). The CDR3 consists of 13 residues. Per the germline V gene, CDR1 is GTSNPN and CDR2 is SVGIG (reference sequence). Trimming cost V 5 bases and J 4 bases, with 11 bases left between them. CDR3 residues: CAWGGGYNEKLFF. The CDR3 DNA follows: TGTGCCTGGGGGGGAGGCTATAATGAAAAACTGTTTTTT.

V usage is TRBV13 and J usage is TRBJ1-2; D gene ambiguous. V dropped 4 bases and J dropped 8 bases, with 23 bases sitting between them. Germline V gene data show CDR1 as PRHDT and CDR2 as FYEKMQ (reference sequence). This CDR3 has 16 residues. The CDR3 here is CASSSNLLDGESGYTF. The CDR3 DNA follows: TGTGCCAGCAGCTCGAACCTCCTGGATGGCGAAAGCGGCTACACCTTC.

This chain uses TRBV14 with TRBJ1-2; a weak D match, TRBD1 (6 bases). The CDR3 loop spans 13 amino acids. CDR1 and CDR2 from the germline V gene are SGHDN and FVKESK. Trimming took 5 bases from V and 6 from J, leaving 13 bases between them. The DNA of the CDR3 is TGTGCCAGCAGCTTGCCAGGGGAACATGGCTACACCTTC. It yields the protein CASSLPGEHGYTF.

J is TRBJ1-1 and V is TRBV5-6, with 8 bases aligning to TRBD1. Germline V gene data show CDR1 as SGHDT and CDR2 as YYEEEE. With V trimmed by 4 bases and J by 4 bases, 12 bases remained unmatched. The length of the CDR3 is 16 residues. The CDR3 here is CASSPDRGRSGTEAFF. The CDR3 coding sequence is TGTGCCAGCAGCCCAGACAGGGGTCGCAGCGGCACTGAAGCTTTCTTT.

The CDR3 DNA is TGTGCCAGTAGCTGGGGGGGGGCAGTGCCCACAGATACGCAGTATTTT. It specifies CASSWGGAVPTDTQYF. The chain joins TRBV19 to TRBJ2-3, with a weak D call TRBD2 (7 bases). V was cut by 6 bases and J by 2 bases, with 18 bases left in between. Germline CDR1 reads LNHDA; CDR2 reads SQIVND (reference sequence). This CDR3 has 16 residues.

V gene TRBV9 combines with J gene TRBJ2-2, with 10 bases fitting TRBD1. The V gene's germline CDR1 is SGDLS and CDR2 YYNGEE. J gave up 5 bases and V 2 bases, and 6 bases lay outside the gene matches. The CDR3 covers 16 residues. In nucleotides, the CDR3 is TGTGCCAGCAGCGTCGACGACAGGGGGCTGACCGGGGAGCTGTTTTTT. Translating gives CASSVDDRGLTGELFF.